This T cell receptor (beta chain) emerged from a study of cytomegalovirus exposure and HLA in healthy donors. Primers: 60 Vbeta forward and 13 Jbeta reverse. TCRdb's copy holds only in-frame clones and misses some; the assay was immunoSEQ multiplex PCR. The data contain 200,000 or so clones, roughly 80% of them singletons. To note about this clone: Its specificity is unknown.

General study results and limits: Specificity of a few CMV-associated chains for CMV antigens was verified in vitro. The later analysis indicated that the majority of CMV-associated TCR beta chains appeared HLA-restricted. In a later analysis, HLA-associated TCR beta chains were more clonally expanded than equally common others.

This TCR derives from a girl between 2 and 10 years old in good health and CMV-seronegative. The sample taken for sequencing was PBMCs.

CDR3: CSARAYEKLFF. CDR3 nucleotides: TGCAGTGCTAGAGCCTATGAAAAACTGTTTTTT. The chain uses TRBV20-1 and TRBJ1-4, with no clear D. Germline loops: CDR1 DFQATT, CDR2 SNEGSKA (reference sequence). This CDR3 spans 11 amino acids. V lost 1 base, J lost 6 bases, and 3 bases lay in between.